A single sample is the source of the 16 T cell receptor beta chains below, sequenced in a study of regulatory T cells in long-lasting Graves disease (dated by TCRdb to the early 2020s). The library was made by multiplex PCR. For sequencing, an Illumina HiSeq 4000 was employed. To build TCR beta libraries, CDR3 regions were amplified by Arm-PCR using iRepertoire HTBI primers. The public reads were reanalyzed by TCRdb: fastp trimming at Q25, MiXCR alignment, in-frame beta chains only. Here each entry gathers all rows of one CDR3 protein and keeps the most common genes and DNA. The sample includes hundreds of thousands of distinct CDR3 sequences, with roughly 15% observed a single time. Of the sample, roughly 18% is held by the ten largest clones. The sample's time point, from its label and the paper: newly diagnosed GD, antithyroid drugs for less than 3 months. For both TCR sequencing and RNA sequencing, RNA was extracted from PBMCs using TRIzol.

The same data also contributed to another study, on T cells in Graves' hyperthyroidism and ophthalmopathy.

The material sequenced was peripheral blood mononuclear cells (PBMCs), taken at new diagnosis, from a patient treated with antithyroid drugs. These receptors were obtained from a woman aged 25 to 39 with Graves disease. Donor details come from another sample of the same person, matched by shared clones.

This clonotype was detected only a few times. A read error is the likely source, as a far larger clone sits one nucleotide away. The J gene is TRBJ1-1, the V gene TRBV3-1; weak D call: TRBD1 (5 bases). Trimming stripped 6 bases from V and 4 bases from J, with 9 bases between. The CDR3 loop spans 12 amino acids. CDR1 LGHDT and CDR2 YNNKEL come from the germline V gene (reference sequence). The CDR3 is CASSRGITEAFF. CDR3 coding DNA: TGTGCCAGCAGTCGGGGGATCACTGAAGCTTTCTTT.

This clonotype has more than one count but fewer than ten. The V call is TRBV24-1, the J call TRBJ2-1, with TRBD2 as a possible D gene (5 bases). The germline gives CDR1 KGHDR, CDR2 SFDVKD. Trimming removed 2 bases from V and 3 bases from J, with 19 bases in between. The CDR3 totals 18 residues. The CDR3 region is CATSDSQVSGSVYNEQFF. Here the CDR3 DNA reads TGTGCCACCAGTGATTCCCAAGTTAGTGGGAGTGTCTACAATGAGCAGTTCTTC.

The rearrangement links TRBV6-2 or TRBV6-3 to TRBJ2-2; D is possibly TRBD2 (5 bases). Germline values: CDR1 MNHEY, CDR2 SVGEGT. This CDR3 is built from 14 residues. CDR3 nucleotides: TGTGGCAGTGGCGGGCGACTGACAACCGGGGAGCTGTTTTTT. It translates to CGSGGRLTTGELFF.

This clonotype has only a few counts. The V call is TRBV12-3 or TRBV12-4, the J call TRBJ1-2; perhaps TRBD1 as D (6 bases). The ends were cut back, 5 bases at V and 4 bases at J, with 14 bases in the middle. This CDR3 has 14 amino acids. CDR3 DNA: TGTGCCAGCAGTGTTGAAGGACAGTTCTATGGCTACACCTTC. It encodes CASSVEGQFYGYTF.

This clonotype has only a few counts. The chain combines TRBV24-1 with TRBJ2-3; 7 bases match TRBD1. V shed 4 bases and J 0 bases; nucleotides not matched to a gene: 6. This CDR3 comprises 16 residues. Per the germline V gene, CDR1 is KGHDR and CDR2 is SFDVKD. The CDR3 DNA reads as TGTGCCACCAGTGAACCCGGGACAGAGAGCACAGATACGCAGTATTTT. This translates into CATSEPGTESTDTQYF.

This clonotype was counted a few times. V gene TRBV18 combines with J gene TRBJ1-1, with 12 nucleotides matching TRBD1. This CDR3 region has 14 residues. The V segment lost 8 bases and the J segment 6 bases; nucleotides outside the gene matches: 7. Germline CDR1 is KGHSH and CDR2 is LQKENI. CDR3 in DNA: TGTGCCAGCACCCGCGGGACAGGGGGCCCTGAAGCTTTCTTT. Amino acids: CASTRGTGGPEAFF.

The chain couples TRBV10-3 to TRBJ1-6; D possibly corresponds to TRBD1 (5 bases). Germline CDR1 and CDR2: ENHRY and SYGVKD. This CDR3 comprises 15 residues. V lost 3 bases to trimming and J lost 6 bases, with 12 bases between them. In DNA, the CDR3 is TGTGCCATCAGTGAAGGAGGGACTTTTAATTCACCCCTCCACTTT. The encoded protein is CAISEGGTFNSPLHF.

This chain connects TRBV3-1 to TRBJ2-1; 8 nucleotides align to TRBD2. The germline CDR1 and CDR2 sequences are LGHDT and YNNKEL (reference sequence). V trimming: 6 bases; J trimming: 8 bases; junction bases outside the gene matches: 6. This CDR3 has 13 residues. DNA for the CDR3: TGTGCCAGCAGACCCTCGGGAGGGCATGAGCAGTTCTTC. This translates into CASRPSGGHEQFF.

This clonotype was seen ten or more times. DNA of the CDR3: TGCAGTGTTTCCACAGGGGGCAACACTGAAGCTTTCTTT. This translates into CSVSTGGNTEAFF. The rearrangement uses TRBV20-1 and TRBJ1-1, with 9 bases aligning to TRBD1. Trimming removed 7 bases from V and 2 bases from J; junction bases left unmatched: 5. The CDR3 totals 13 residues. CDR1 is DFQATT, CDR2 SNEGSKA, per germline (reference sequence).

This clonotype showed up many times. The chain is built from TRBV7-2 and TRBJ2-1; no definite D call. TRBJ2-5 explains the end of the DNA better; the J call may be wrong. The germline V gene has CDR1 SGHTA and CDR2 FQGNSA. This CDR3 comprises 13 residues. CDR3 region: CASSFDGSGTQYF. The CDR3 nucleotides are TGTGCCAGCAGCTTTGACGGTAGTGGGACCCAGTACTTC.

In its sample, this clonotype was seen many times. The rearrangement joins TRBV12-3 or TRBV12-4 to TRBJ1-5; D is uncertain. This CDR3 is built from 16 residues. V was pared by 5 bases and J by 2 bases, with 16 bases between. The CDR3 is CASSPTSGKGNQPQHF. The CDR3 coding sequence is TGTGCCAGCAGTCCCACGAGCGGGAAAGGCAATCAGCCCCAGCATTTT.

On this clonotype: This may be a read error, as it is one base from a much larger clone. J is TRBJ2-5 and V is TRBV20-1, with D tentatively TRBD2 (5 bases). CDR1 and CDR2 from the germline V gene are DFQATT and SNEGSKA (reference sequence). The CDR3 covers 10 residues. CDR3 sequence: CSGYWETHYF. CDR3 nucleotide sequence: TGCAGTGGGTACTGGGAGACCCATTACTTC.

This clonotype showed up many times. The chain recombines TRBV6-5 with TRBJ2-7; D gene ambiguous. The CDR3 loop spans 13 amino acids. V lost 4 bases to trimming and J lost 2 bases, with 9 bases between them. Germline CDR1 MNHEY, CDR2 SVGAGI. In DNA, the CDR3 is TGTGCCAGCAGTTTCGACTGGACCTACGAGCAGTACTTC. Protein sequence: CASSFDWTYEQYF.

There are a few counts of this clonotype. The junction shows a germline mismatch at one end, possibly a read error. This chain uses TRBV18 with TRBJ2-4; D ambiguous. Germline values: CDR1 KGHSH, CDR2 LQKENI. CDR3 size: 13 residues. CDR3 nucleotides: TGTGCCAGCTACCCGGATAGGAATTTCGAGCAGCTCTTC. Translated, it gives CASYPDRNFEQLF.

This clonotype was picked up many times. The chain combines TRBV5-1 with TRBJ1-1; D is ambiguous. V was shortened by 1 base and J by 4 bases, with 20 bases between the two germline ends. Per the germline V gene, CDR1 is SGHRS and CDR2 is YFSETQ. This CDR3 has 17 residues. DNA of the CDR3: TGCGCCAGCAGCTTGTTTGGTGGGCAGGCCCCCACCACTGAAGCTTTCTTT. It codes for CASSLFGGQAPTTEAFF. Complete variable domain (other parts from reference TRBV5-1 and TRBJ1-1): KAGVTQTPRYLIKTRGQQVTLSCSPISGHRSVSWYQQTPGQGLQFLFEYFSETQRNKGNFPGRFSGRQFSNSRSEMNVSTLELGDSALYLCASSLFGGQAPTTEAFFGQGTRLTVV.

This clonotype occurred many times. V is TRBV30 and J is TRBJ1-5; no reliable D call. Germline lookup yields CDR1 GTSNPN and CDR2 SVGIG (reference sequence). This CDR3 contains 13 residues. V lost 6 bases, J lost 2 bases, and 11 bases lay in between. In DNA, the CDR3 is TGTGCCTGCTCGCCCCCGGGCAATCAGCCCCAGCATTTT. Residues: CACSPPGNQPQHF.